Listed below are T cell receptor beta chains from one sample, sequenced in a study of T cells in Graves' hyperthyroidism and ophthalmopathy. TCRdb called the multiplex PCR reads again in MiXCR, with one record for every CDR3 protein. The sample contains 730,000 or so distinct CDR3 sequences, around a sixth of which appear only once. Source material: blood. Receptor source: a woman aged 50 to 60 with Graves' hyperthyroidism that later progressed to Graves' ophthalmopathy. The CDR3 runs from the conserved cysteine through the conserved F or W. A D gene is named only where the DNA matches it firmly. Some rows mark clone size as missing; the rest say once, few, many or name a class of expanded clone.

CDR3 protein: CSATTPRDRADNEQFF
CDR3 DNA: TGCAGTGCTACAACCCCCCGGGACAGGGCCGACAATGAGCAGTTCTTC
J gene: TRBJ2-1
V gene: TRBV20-1
D gene: TRBD1
clone size: NA
CDR3 length: 16

CDR3 protein: CASSLALRQGVNTGELFF
CDR3 DNA: TGTGCCAGCAGTTTAGCCCTCCGACAGGGGGTGAACACCGGGGAGCTGTTTTTT
J gene: TRBJ2-2
V gene: TRBV12-3/TRBV12-4
D gene: TRBD1
clone size: NA
CDR3 length: 18

CDR3 protein: CSTLIQGDEQYF
CDR3 DNA: TGCAGCACCTTAATACAGGGGGACGAGCAGTACTTC
J gene: TRBJ2-7
V gene: TRBV29-1
D gene: TRBD1
clone size: once
CDR3 length: 12

CDR3 protein: CASSLAGVGYGYTF
CDR3 DNA: TGCGCCAGCAGCTTGGCCGGGGTGGGCTATGGCTACACCTTC
J gene: TRBJ1-2
V gene: TRBV5-1
D gene: NA
clone size: many
CDR3 length: 14

CDR3 protein: CASSVVATDTQYF
CDR3 DNA: TGCGCCAGCAGCGTGGTAGCCACAGATACGCAGTATTTT
J gene: TRBJ2-3
V gene: TRBV5-1
D gene: NA
clone size: many
CDR3 length: 13

CDR3 protein: CASSSQGQETQYF
CDR3 DNA: TGCGCCAGCAGCTCACAGGGCCAAGAGACCCAGTACTTC
J gene: TRBJ2-5
V gene: TRBV5-1
D gene: NA
clone size: few
CDR3 length: 13

CDR3 protein: CSAQKGTDSYQETQYF
CDR3 DNA: TGCAGTGCTCAAAAGGGGACAGACTCGTACCAAGAGACCCAGTACTTC
J gene: TRBJ2-5
V gene: TRBV20-1
D gene: TRBD1
clone size: many
CDR3 length: 16

CDR3 protein: CAWSVQGAGYGYTF
CDR3 DNA: TGTGCCTGGAGTGTACAAGGGGCGGGATATGGCTACACCTTC
J gene: TRBJ1-2
V gene: TRBV30
D gene: NA
clone size: many
CDR3 length: 14

CDR3 protein: CASSLRVGLADQYEQYF
CDR3 DNA: TGTGCCAGCAGCTTGCGTGTCGGACTAGCGGACCAGTACGAGCAGTACTTC
J gene: TRBJ2-7
V gene: TRBV5-6
D gene: TRBD2
clone size: few
CDR3 length: 17

CDR3 protein: CASSPEPRHLTDTQYF
CDR3 DNA: TGTGCTAGCAGCCCGGAACCGCGACACCTCACAGATACGCAGTATTTT
J gene: TRBJ2-3
V gene: TRBV7-7
D gene: NA
clone size: NA
CDR3 length: 16

CDR3 protein: CASSLPRQNTGELFF
CDR3 DNA: TGTGCCAGCAGTTTACCCCGACAGAACACCGGGGAGCTGTTTTTT
J gene: TRBJ2-2
V gene: TRBV12-3/TRBV12-4
D gene: NA
clone size: NA
CDR3 length: 15

CDR3 protein: CASSSKPTGDNQPQHF
CDR3 DNA: TGTGCCAGCAGCTCCAAACCGACAGGGGACAATCAGCCCCAGCATTTT
J gene: TRBJ1-5
V gene: TRBV7-3
D gene: TRBD1
clone size: NA
CDR3 length: 16

CDR3 protein: CASNLGSGYTF
CDR3 DNA: TGTGCCAGTAATTTGGGAAGCGGCTACACCTTC
J gene: TRBJ1-2
V gene: TRBV19
D gene: NA
clone size: NA
CDR3 length: 11

CDR3 protein: CASSLDVASLSYEQYF
CDR3 DNA: TGTGCCAGCAGCTTAGATGTGGCTAGCTTGTCCTACGAGCAGTACTTC
J gene: TRBJ2-7
V gene: TRBV11-2
D gene: NA
clone size: many
CDR3 length: 16

CDR3 protein: CAIRNSTGTGVYNEQFF
CDR3 DNA: TGTGCCATCAGGAACAGTACCGGGACAGGGGTCTACAATGAGCAGTTCTTC
J gene: TRBJ2-1
V gene: TRBV10-3
D gene: TRBD1
clone size: NA
CDR3 length: 17

CDR3 protein: CASRARGTEKLFF
CDR3 DNA: TGTGCCAGCCGTGCGCGGGGGACCGAAAAACTGTTTTTT
J gene: TRBJ1-4
V gene: TRBV12-3/TRBV12-4
D gene: NA
clone size: few
CDR3 length: 13

CDR3 protein: CASSERQGRANVLTF
CDR3 DNA: TGTGCCAGCAGTGAAAGGCAGGGAAGGGCCAACGTCCTGACTTTC
J gene: TRBJ2-6
V gene: TRBV2
D gene: NA
clone size: many
CDR3 length: 15

CDR3 protein: CASRHQMGWTNTGELFF
CDR3 DNA: TGTGCCAGCAGACACCAAATGGGTTGGACGAACACCGGGGAGCTGTTTTTT
J gene: TRBJ2-2
V gene: TRBV2
D gene: NA
clone size: many
CDR3 length: 17

CDR3 protein: CASSYAGTGTNEQFF
CDR3 DNA: TGTGCCAGCAGTTACGCTGGGACAGGGACCAATGAGCAGTTCTTC
J gene: TRBJ2-1
V gene: TRBV6-9
D gene: TRBD1
clone size: NA
CDR3 length: 15

CDR3 protein: CASSPDGTGLYEQYF
CDR3 DNA: TGTGCCAGCTCACCAGACGGGACAGGGTTGTACGAGCAGTACTTC
J gene: TRBJ2-7
V gene: TRBV18
D gene: TRBD1
clone size: many
CDR3 length: 15

CDR3 protein: CASSVDRGSSYNSPLHF
CDR3 DNA: TGTGCCAGTAGTGTCGACCGGGGGAGCTCCTATAATTCACCCCTCCACTTT
J gene: TRBJ1-6
V gene: TRBV19
D gene: NA
clone size: NA
CDR3 length: 17

CDR3 protein: CASSNRLVGSHEQYF
CDR3 DNA: TGCGCCAGCAGCAACCGACTAGTGGGGAGCCACGAGCAGTACTTC
J gene: TRBJ2-7
V gene: TRBV5-1
D gene: NA
clone size: few
CDR3 length: 15

CDR3 protein: CASSPTGSLDYGYTF
CDR3 DNA: TGTGCCAGCAGCCCAACAGGGAGCCTGGACTATGGCTACACCTTC
J gene: TRBJ1-2
V gene: TRBV7-3
D gene: NA
clone size: many
CDR3 length: 15

CDR3 protein: CASSQVSGQLYEQYF
CDR3 DNA: TGTGCCAGCTCACAAGTTTCTGGACAGCTGTACGAGCAGTACTTC
J gene: TRBJ2-7
V gene: TRBV18
D gene: NA
clone size: many
CDR3 length: 15

CDR3 protein: CASSLDLSGGGTYNEQFF
CDR3 DNA: TGTGCCAGCAGCTTAGATCTAAGCGGGGGGGGGACCTACAATGAGCAGTTCTTC
J gene: TRBJ2-1
V gene: TRBV11-2
D gene: TRBD2
clone size: many
CDR3 length: 18

CDR3 protein: CASSLLRLDSSYPYGYTF
CDR3 DNA: TGTGCCAGCAGTTTATTGAGGCTGGACAGTTCTTATCCCTATGGCTACACCTTC
J gene: TRBJ1-2
V gene: TRBV12-3/TRBV12-4
D gene: NA
clone size: few
CDR3 length: 18

CDR3 protein: CASSTGQGDSNQPQHF
CDR3 DNA: TGTGCCAGCAGCACGGGACAGGGAGATAGCAATCAGCCCCAGCATTTT
J gene: TRBJ1-5
V gene: TRBV7-9
D gene: TRBD1
clone size: NA
CDR3 length: 16

CDR3 protein: CASSLRTGASTDTQYF
CDR3 DNA: TGTGCCAGCAGCTTACGGACGGGAGCTAGCACAGATACGCAGTATTTT
J gene: TRBJ2-3
V gene: TRBV5-4
D gene: NA
clone size: many
CDR3 length: 16

CDR3 protein: CSALSGGGTLSTDTQYF
CDR3 DNA: TGCAGTGCTTTGAGCGGGGGGGGAACTCTTAGCACAGATACGCAGTATTTT
J gene: TRBJ2-3
V gene: TRBV20-1
D gene: TRBD2
clone size: NA
CDR3 length: 17

CDR3 protein: CASRQQGLSQPQHF
CDR3 DNA: TGTGCCAGCAGGCAACAGGGTCTAAGCCAGCCCCAGCATTTT
J gene: TRBJ1-5
V gene: TRBV6-1
D gene: NA
clone size: few
CDR3 length: 14

CDR3 protein: CASRRTGGTSTDTQYF
CDR3 DNA: TGTGCCAGCAGAAGGACAGGGGGTACTAGCACAGATACGCAGTATTTT
J gene: TRBJ2-3
V gene: TRBV2
D gene: TRBD1
clone size: NA
CDR3 length: 16

CDR3 protein: CASSAGTGRVNTEAFF
CDR3 DNA: TGTGCCAGCAGTGCCGGGACAGGGCGTGTGAACACTGAAGCTTTCTTT
J gene: TRBJ1-1
V gene: TRBV5-6
D gene: TRBD1
clone size: many
CDR3 length: 16

CDR3 protein: CASSDRGREKLFF
CDR3 DNA: TGTGCCAGCAGTGACAGGGGGCGAGAAAAACTGTTTTTT
J gene: TRBJ1-4
V gene: TRBV6-1
D gene: TRBD1
clone size: NA
CDR3 length: 13

CDR3 protein: CASSDPGRGPMNTEAFF
CDR3 DNA: TGTGCCAGTAGTGATCCCGGGAGGGGCCCCATGAACACTGAAGCTTTCTTT
J gene: TRBJ1-1
V gene: TRBV19
D gene: NA
clone size: few
CDR3 length: 17

CDR3 protein: CAISAGAKAEAFF
CDR3 DNA: TGTGCCATCAGTGCCGGAGCCAAGGCTGAAGCTTTCTTT
J gene: TRBJ1-1
V gene: TRBV10-3
D gene: NA
clone size: few
CDR3 length: 13

CDR3 protein: CSASPSAGGDTEAFF
CDR3 DNA: TGCAGTGCTAGCCCGTCTGCAGGGGGTGACACTGAAGCTTTCTTT
J gene: TRBJ1-1
V gene: TRBV20-1
D gene: TRBD1
clone size: many
CDR3 length: 15

CDR3 protein: CASSTPGQHGYTF
CDR3 DNA: TGTGCCAGCAGTACCCCGGGACAGCATGGCTACACCTTC
J gene: TRBJ1-2
V gene: TRBV12-3/TRBV12-4
D gene: TRBD1
clone size: NA
CDR3 length: 13

CDR3 protein: CASSPQAGTQYF
CDR3 DNA: TGTGCCAGCAGCCCTCAGGCGGGGACCCAGTACTTC
J gene: TRBJ2-5
V gene: TRBV12-3/TRBV12-4
D gene: NA
clone size: few
CDR3 length: 12

CDR3 protein: CASSFSPGGGRENTEAFF
CDR3 DNA: TGTGCCAGCAGCTTTTCTCCGGGAGGGGGCCGGGAAAACACTGAAGCTTTCTTT
J gene: TRBJ1-1
V gene: TRBV9
D gene: TRBD1
clone size: few
CDR3 length: 18

CDR3 protein: CASSLQRTGNTIYF
CDR3 DNA: TGTGCCAGCAGCTTGCAGCGAACTGGAAACACCATATATTTT
J gene: TRBJ1-3
V gene: TRBV11-2
D gene: NA
clone size: few
CDR3 length: 14